This T cell receptor beta chain was sequenced for a study of CD8+ T cells in alopecia areata. Study at large: Treated patients were given 5 to 10 mg oral tofacitinib twice daily. Findings and caveats of the study: Tofacitinib produced a significant decrease in scalp clonality and in expanded CD8+ clones among the top 100.

J was trimmed by 7 bases and V by 4 bases; bases with no gene match: 7. The CDR3 extends over 14 amino acids. The germline V gene has CDR1 LGHNA and CDR2 YSLEER. Treatment: oral pan-JAK inhibitor, 5-10 mg twice daily. Remarks on this clone: Antigen unknown.

Extraction of RNA preceded its reverse transcription into cDNA, which served as the sequencing template. Profiled with immunoSEQ multiplex PCR; TCRdb holds only in-frame clones, not every one. This sample has 150,000 to 200,000 clones, with around three fifths found just once. V gene TRBV4-3 combines with J gene TRBJ1-5; 7 bases align to TRBD1. The origin of this receptor is a human donor with alopecia areata. The sequencing here drew on CD4+ T cells sorted from blood, taken at week 4, from a patient treated with tofacitinib. CDR3 in amino acids: CASSPGGNGQPQHF. CDR3 DNA sequence: TGCGCCAGCAGCCCAGGGGGGAACGGGCAGCCCCAGCATTTT.